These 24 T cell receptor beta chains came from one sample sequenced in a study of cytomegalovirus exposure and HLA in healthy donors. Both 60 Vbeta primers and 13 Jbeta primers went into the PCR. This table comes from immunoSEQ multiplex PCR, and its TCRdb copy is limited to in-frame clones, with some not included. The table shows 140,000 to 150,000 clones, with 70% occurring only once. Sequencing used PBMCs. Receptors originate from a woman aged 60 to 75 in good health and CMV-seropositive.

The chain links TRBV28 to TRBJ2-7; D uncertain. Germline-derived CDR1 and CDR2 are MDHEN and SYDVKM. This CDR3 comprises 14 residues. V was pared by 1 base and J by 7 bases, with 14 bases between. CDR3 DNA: TGTGCCAGCAGTTTATCAGGCTCTTCGTGGGAGCAGTACTTC. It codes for CASSLSGSSWEQYF.

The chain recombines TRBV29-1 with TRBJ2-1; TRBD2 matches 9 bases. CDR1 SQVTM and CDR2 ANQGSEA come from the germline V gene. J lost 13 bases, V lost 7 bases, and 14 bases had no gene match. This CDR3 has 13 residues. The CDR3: CSGRSESSGVQFF. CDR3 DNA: TGCAGCGGCCGATCGGAATCTAGCGGGGTTCAGTTCTTC.

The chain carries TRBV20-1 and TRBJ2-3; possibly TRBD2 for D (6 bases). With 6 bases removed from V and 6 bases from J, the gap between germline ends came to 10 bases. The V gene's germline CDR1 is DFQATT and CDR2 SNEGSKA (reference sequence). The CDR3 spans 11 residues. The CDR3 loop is CSAKRVDTQYF. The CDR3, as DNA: TGCAGTGCCAAGCGGGTGGATACGCAGTATTTT.

The CDR3, as DNA: TGTGCCACCAGTGGGAAGACAGTTATCATGAACACTGAAGCTTTCTTT. Translated, it gives CATSGKTVIMNTEAFF. The chain has TRBV15 and TRBJ1-1; D perhaps matches TRBD1 (5 bases). The germline CDR1 and CDR2 sequences are LNHNV and YYDKDF (reference sequence). The CDR3 extends over 16 amino acids. Deletions cut 6 bases from V and 0 bases from J, with 17 bases between. Complete variable domain (other parts from reference TRBV15 and TRBJ1-1): DAMVIQNPRYQVTQFGKPVTLSCSQTLNHNVMYWYQQKSSQAPKLLFHYYDKDFNNEADTPDNFQSRRPNTSFCFLDIRSPGLGDTAMYLCATSGKTVIMNTEAFFGQGTRLTVV.

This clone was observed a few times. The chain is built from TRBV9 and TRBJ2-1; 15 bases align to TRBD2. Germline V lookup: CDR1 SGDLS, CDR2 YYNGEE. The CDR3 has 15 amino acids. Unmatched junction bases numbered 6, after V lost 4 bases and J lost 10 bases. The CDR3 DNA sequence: TGTGCCAGCAGCCTCCGGACTAGCGGGAGGGACGAGCAGTTCTTC. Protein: CASSLRTSGRDEQFF.

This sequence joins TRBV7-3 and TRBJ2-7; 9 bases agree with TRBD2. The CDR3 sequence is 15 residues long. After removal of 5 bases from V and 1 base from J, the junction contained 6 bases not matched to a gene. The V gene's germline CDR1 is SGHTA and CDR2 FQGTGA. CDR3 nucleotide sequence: TGTGCCAGCAGCCCCGGACTAGCGAGTTCCTACGAGCAGTACTTC. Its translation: CASSPGLASSYEQYF.

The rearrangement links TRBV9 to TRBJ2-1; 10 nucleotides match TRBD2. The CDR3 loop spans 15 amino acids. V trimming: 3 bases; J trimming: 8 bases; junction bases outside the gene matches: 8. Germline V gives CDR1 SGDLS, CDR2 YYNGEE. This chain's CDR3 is CASSALTGTSDEQFF. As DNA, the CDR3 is TGTGCCAGCAGCGCCCTAACCGGGACTAGCGATGAGCAGTTCTTC.

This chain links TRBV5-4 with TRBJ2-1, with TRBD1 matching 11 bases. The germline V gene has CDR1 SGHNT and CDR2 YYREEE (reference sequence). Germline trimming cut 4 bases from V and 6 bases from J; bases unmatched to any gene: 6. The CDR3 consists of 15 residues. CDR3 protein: CASSGGTGGFNEQFF. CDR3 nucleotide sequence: TGTGCCAGCAGCGGAGGGACAGGGGGGTTCAATGAGCAGTTCTTC.

CDR3 nucleotides: TGCGCCAGCAGCGCTGTCCCGGGACAGGGTTGGAACACTGAAGCTTTCTTT. Its protein product is CASSAVPGQGWNTEAFF. The V call is TRBV5-1, the J call TRBJ1-1; 9 bases fit TRBD1. The CDR3 is 17 residues long. Germline trimming cut 4 bases from V and 1 base from J; bases unmatched to any gene: 11. Germline CDR1 is SGHRS and CDR2 is YFSETQ.

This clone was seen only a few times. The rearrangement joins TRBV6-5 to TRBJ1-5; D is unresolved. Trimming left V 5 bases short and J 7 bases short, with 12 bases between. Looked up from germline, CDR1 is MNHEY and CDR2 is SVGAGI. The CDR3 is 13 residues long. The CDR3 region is CASSGGVRQPQHF. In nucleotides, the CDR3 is TGTGCCAGCAGTGGTGGTGTCAGGCAGCCCCAGCATTTT.

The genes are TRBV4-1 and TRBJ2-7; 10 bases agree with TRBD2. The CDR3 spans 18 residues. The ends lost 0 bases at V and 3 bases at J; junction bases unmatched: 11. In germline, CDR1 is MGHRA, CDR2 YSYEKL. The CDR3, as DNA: TGCGCCAGCAGCCAAGAGGGTAGCGGGAGGCCCTTTCGCTACGAGCAGTACTTC. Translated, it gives CASSQEGSGRPFRYEQYF.

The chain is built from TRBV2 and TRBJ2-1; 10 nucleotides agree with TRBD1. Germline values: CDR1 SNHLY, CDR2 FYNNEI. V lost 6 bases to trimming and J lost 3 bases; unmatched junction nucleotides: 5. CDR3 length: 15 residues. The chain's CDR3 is CASRAGTGDYNEQFF. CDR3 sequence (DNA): TGTGCCAGCAGAGCCGGGACAGGGGACTACAATGAGCAGTTCTTC.

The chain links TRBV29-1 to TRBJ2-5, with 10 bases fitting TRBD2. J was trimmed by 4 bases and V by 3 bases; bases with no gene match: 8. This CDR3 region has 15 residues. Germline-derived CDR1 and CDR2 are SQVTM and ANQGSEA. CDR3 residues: CSVEPSGSKGETQYF. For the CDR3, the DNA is TGCAGCGTTGAGCCTAGCGGGAGTAAAGGAGAGACCCAGTACTTC.

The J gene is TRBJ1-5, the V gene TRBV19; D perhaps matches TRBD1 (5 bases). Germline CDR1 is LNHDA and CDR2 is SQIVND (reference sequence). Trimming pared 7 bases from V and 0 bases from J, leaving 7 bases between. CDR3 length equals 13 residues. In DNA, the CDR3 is TGTGCCAGTAACAGGAATAGCAATCAGCCCCAGCATTTT. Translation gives CASNRNSNQPQHF. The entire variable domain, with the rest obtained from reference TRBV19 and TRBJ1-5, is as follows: DGGITQSPKYLFRKEGQNVTLSCEQNLNHDAMYWYRQDPGQGLRLIYYSQIVNDFQKGDIAEGYSVSREKKESFPLTVTSAQKNPTAFYLCASNRNSNQPQHFGDGTRLSIL.

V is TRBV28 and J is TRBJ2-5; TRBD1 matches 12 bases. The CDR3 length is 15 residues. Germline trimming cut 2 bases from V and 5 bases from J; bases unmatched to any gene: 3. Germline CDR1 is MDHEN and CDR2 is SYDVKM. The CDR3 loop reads CASSLGTGGRETQYF. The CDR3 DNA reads TGTGCCAGCAGTTTAGGGACAGGGGGCAGGGAGACCCAGTACTTC.

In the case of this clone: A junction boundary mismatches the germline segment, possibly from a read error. The CDR3 region is CAGSLSLEIKEQYF. As DNA, the CDR3 is TGTGCCGGCAGTTTATCCCTTGAGATTAAAGAGCAGTACTTC. The chain recombines TRBV28 with TRBJ2-7; D unclear. Germline V gene sequence: CDR1 MDHEN, CDR2 SYDVKM. The CDR3 consists of 14 residues. The complete variable domain, with remaining parts taken from reference TRBV28 and TRBJ2-7, reads DVKVTQSSRYLVKRTGEKVFLECVQDMDHENMFWYRQDPGLGLRLIYFSYDVKMKEKGDIPEGYSVSREKKERFSLILESASTNQTSMYLCAGSLSLEIKEQYFGPGTRLTVT.

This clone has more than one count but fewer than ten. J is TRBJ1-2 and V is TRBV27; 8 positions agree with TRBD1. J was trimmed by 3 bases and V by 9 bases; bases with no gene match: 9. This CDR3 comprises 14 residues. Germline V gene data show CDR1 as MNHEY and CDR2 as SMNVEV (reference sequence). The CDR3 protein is CARDRDFGDYGYTF. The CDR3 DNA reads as TGTGCCAGGGACAGGGATTTTGGAGACTATGGCTACACCTTC.

The CDR3: CASSSNAGTSGGETQYF. CDR3 coding DNA: TGCGCCAGCAGCTCAAACGCAGGGACTAGCGGCGGAGAGACCCAGTACTTC. The V gene is TRBV5-1, the J gene TRBJ2-5; 11 nucleotides line up with TRBD2. The V gene's germline CDR1 is SGHRS and CDR2 YFSETQ. CDR3 length: 17 residues. Unmatched junction bases numbered 11, after V lost 3 bases and J lost 4 bases. Drawing the rest from reference TRBV5-1 and TRBJ2-5, the complete variable domain is KAGVTQTPRYLIKTRGQQVTLSCSPISGHRSVSWYQQTPGQGLQFLFEYFSETQRNKGNFPGRFSGRQFSNSRSEMNVSTLELGDSALYLCASSSNAGTSGGETQYFGPGTRLLVL.

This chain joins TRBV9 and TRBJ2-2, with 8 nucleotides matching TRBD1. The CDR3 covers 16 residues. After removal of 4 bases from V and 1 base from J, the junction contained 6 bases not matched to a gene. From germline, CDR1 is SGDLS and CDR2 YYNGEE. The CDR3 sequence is CASSPKGQGNTGELFF. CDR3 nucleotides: TGTGCCAGCAGCCCCAAAGGACAGGGGAACACCGGGGAGCTGTTTTTT.

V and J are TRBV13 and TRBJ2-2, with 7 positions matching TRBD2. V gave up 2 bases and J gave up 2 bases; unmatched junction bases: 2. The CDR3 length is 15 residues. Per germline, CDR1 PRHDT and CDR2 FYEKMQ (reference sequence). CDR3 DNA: TGTGCCAGCAGCTTATCGGGAGGAAACACCGGGGAGCTGTTTTTT. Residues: CASSLSGGNTGELFF.

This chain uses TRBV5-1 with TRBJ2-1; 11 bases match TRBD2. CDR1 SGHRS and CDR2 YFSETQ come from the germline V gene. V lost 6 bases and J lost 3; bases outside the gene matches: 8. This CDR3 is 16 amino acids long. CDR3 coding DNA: TGCGCCAGCACTAGACTAGCGGGATCCGGCTACAATGAGCAGTTCTTC. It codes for CASTRLAGSGYNEQFF. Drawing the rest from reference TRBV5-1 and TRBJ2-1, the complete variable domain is KAGVTQTPRYLIKTRGQQVTLSCSPISGHRSVSWYQQTPGQGLQFLFEYFSETQRNKGNFPGRFSGRQFSNSRSEMNVSTLELGDSALYLCASTRLAGSGYNEQFFGPGTRLTVL.

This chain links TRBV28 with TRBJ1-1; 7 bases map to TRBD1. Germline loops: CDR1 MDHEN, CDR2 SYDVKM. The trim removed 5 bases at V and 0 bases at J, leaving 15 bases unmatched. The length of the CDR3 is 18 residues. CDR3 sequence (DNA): TGTGCCAGCAGTACCATACCCCCGGGACAGAGAATGAACACTGAAGCTTTCTTT. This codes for CASSTIPPGQRMNTEAFF.

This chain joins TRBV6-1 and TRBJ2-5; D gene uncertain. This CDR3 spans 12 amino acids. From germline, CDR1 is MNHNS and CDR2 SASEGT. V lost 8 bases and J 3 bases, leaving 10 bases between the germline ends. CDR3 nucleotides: TGTGCCAGCGGCAACCGGGAAGAGACCCAGTACTTC. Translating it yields CASGNREETQYF.

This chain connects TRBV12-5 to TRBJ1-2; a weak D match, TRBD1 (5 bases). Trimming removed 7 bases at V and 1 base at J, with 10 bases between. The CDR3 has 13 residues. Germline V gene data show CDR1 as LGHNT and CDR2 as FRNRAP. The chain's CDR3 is CASALQVNYGYTF. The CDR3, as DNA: TGTGCTAGTGCCCTACAGGTTAACTATGGCTACACCTTC.